The present TCR beta chain was sequenced within a study of CD8 T cells in ankylosing spondylitis. The study, taken as a whole, reports: Significant enrichment of disease-linked clones was reported in matched ankylosing spondylitis synovial fluid. Blood from ankylosing spondylitis patients appeared to carry a characteristic eight-variant TCR beta motif. Disease-linked clones, CD8+, were relatively rare in peripheral blood.

Notes on this clonotype: The antigen is not known.

The CDR3 is 16 residues long. Trimming removed 3 bases from V and 3 bases from J, with 17 bases in between. The germline gives CDR1 SGHRS, CDR2 YFSETQ. Quantitative 5'-RACE was performed with molecular barcodes, and it yielded the TCR beta libraries. TCRdb reprocessed the 5' RACE reads with MiXCR, giving one entry per CDR3 protein. The sample holds about 140,000 distinct CDR3 sequences; roughly 7.7% are singletons and the top ten take about 7.3%. The sequence was obtained from a male donor with ankylosing spondylitis. This rearrangement joins TRBV5-1 to TRBJ2-3, with D tentatively TRBD2 (7 bases). Specimen: synovial fluid, either unsorted or a sorted T cell fraction (not recorded which). The CDR3 region has the DNA TGCGCCAGCAGCTCCCCAACTCGGGGGGCTACAGATACGCAGTATTTT. This codes for CASSSPTRGATDTQYF.